The present TCR beta chain was sequenced within a study of T cells after posttransplantation cyclophosphamide. This clone was observed many times. This table comes from immunoSEQ multiplex PCR, and its TCRdb copy is limited to in-frame clones, with some not included. The sample shows under 15,000 clones, no singletons; the ten largest hold roughly 27%. In germline, CDR1 is SGDLS, CDR2 YYNGEE. This CDR3 has 15 residues. The V gene lost 0 bases and the J gene lost 4 bases, with 13 bases spanning the gap. Treatment was busulfan-fludarabine conditioning, a marrow graft, and cyclophosphamide on days +3 and +4.

The sample in question was PBMCs, obtained after allogeneic stem cell transplant with posttransplant cyclophosphamide. The chain links TRBV9 to TRBJ1-2; D perhaps matches TRBD1 (5 bases). This receptor was obtained from a female patient aged 35-55 years who received an allogeneic stem cell transplant from an unrelated donor, was CMV-positive, and had acute GVHD only. The T cells may come from the graft donor. The CDR3 loop is CASSVVAGFSYGYTF. In DNA, the CDR3 is TGTGCCAGCAGCGTAGTGGCAGGGTTCTCCTATGGCTACACCTTC.